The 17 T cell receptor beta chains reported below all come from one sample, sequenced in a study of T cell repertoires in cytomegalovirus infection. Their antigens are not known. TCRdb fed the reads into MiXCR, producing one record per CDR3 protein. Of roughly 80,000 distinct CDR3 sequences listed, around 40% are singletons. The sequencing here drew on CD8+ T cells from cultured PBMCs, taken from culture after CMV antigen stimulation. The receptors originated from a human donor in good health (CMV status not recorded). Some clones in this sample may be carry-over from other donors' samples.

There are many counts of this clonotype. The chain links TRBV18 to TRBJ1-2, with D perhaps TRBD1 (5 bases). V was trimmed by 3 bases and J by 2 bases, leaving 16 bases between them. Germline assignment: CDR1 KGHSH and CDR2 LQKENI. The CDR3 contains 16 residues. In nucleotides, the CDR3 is TGTGCCAGCTCACCGGATGACGGGACTAGAAACTATGGCTACACCTTC. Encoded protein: CASSPDDGTRNYGYTF. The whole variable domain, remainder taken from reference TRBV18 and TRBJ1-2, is NAGVMQNPRHLVRRRGQEARLRCSPMKGHSHVYWYRQLPEEGLKFMVYLQKENIIDESGMPKERFSAEFPKEGPSILRIQQVVRGDSAAYFCASSPDDGTRNYGYTFGSGTRLTVV.

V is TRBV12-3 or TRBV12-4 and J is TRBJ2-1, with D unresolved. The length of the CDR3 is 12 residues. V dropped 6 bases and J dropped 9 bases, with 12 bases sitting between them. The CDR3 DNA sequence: TGTGCCAGCAGCTCCGACTGGGGTGAGCAGTTCTTC. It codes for CASSSDWGEQFF.

The CDR3 is CASSYSDIEKLFF. CDR3 in DNA: TGTGCCAGCAGTTACTCGGATATTGAAAAACTGTTTTTT. This chain uses TRBV6-6 with TRBJ1-4; no definite D call. CDR3 size: 13 residues. Trimming took off 0 bases at V and 7 bases at J, with 6 bases between the two ends. The germline V gene encodes CDR1 MNHNY and CDR2 SVGAGI (reference sequence).

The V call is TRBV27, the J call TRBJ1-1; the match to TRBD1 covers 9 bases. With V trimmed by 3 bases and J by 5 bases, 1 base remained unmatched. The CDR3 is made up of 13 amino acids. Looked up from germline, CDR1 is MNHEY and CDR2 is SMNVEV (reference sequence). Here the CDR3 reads CASSFGTGTEAFF. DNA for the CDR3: TGTGCCAGCAGTTTTGGGACAGGGACTGAAGCTTTCTTT.

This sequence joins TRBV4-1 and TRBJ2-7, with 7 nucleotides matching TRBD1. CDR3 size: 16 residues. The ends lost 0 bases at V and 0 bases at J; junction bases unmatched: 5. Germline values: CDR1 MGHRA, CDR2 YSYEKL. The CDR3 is CASSQDRGGNSYEQYF. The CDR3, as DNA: TGCGCCAGCAGCCAAGATCGAGGGGGCAACTCCTACGAGCAGTACTTC.

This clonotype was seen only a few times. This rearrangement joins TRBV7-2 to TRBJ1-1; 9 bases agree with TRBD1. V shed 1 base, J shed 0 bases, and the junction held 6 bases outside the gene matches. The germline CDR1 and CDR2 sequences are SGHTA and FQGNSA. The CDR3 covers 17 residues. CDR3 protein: CASSLGGTGTVNTEAFF. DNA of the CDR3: TGTGCCAGCAGCTTAGGGGGGACAGGGACCGTGAACACTGAAGCTTTCTTT. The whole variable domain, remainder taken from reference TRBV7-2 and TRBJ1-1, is GAGVSQSPSNKVTEKGKDVELRCDPISGHTALYWYRQSLGQGLEFLIYFQGNSAPDKSGLPSDRFSAERTGGSVSTLTIQRTQQEDSAVYLCASSLGGTGTVNTEAFFGQGTRLTVV.

The CDR3 nucleotides read TGTGCCAGCAGCACCGGGACAGGGGGAGAGCAGTACTTC. Its translation is CASSTGTGGEQYF. The chain joins TRBV7-8 to TRBJ2-7, with TRBD1 identical over 11 bases. V was pared by 5 bases and J by 7 bases, with 4 bases of the junction left unmatched. In germline, CDR1 is SGHVS, CDR2 FQNEAQ. The CDR3 contains 13 residues.

The CDR3 here is CASSYSAGTPKFGPYNEQFF. The CDR3 coding sequence is TGTGCCAGCAGTTACTCGGCCGGGACACCCAAATTTGGGCCTTACAATGAGCAGTTCTTC. The gene calls are TRBV6-2 or TRBV6-3 and TRBJ2-1; D is possibly TRBD1 (6 bases). Trimming took 0 bases from V and 4 from J, leaving 25 bases between them. Germline CDR1 reads MNHEY; CDR2 reads SVGEGT. This CDR3 has 20 amino acids.

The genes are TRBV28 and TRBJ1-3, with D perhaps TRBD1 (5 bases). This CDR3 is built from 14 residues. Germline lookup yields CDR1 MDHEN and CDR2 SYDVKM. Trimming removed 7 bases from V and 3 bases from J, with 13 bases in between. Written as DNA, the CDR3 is TGTGCCAGCAAAACCACAGGAGATGGAAACACCATATATTTT. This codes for CASKTTGDGNTIYF.

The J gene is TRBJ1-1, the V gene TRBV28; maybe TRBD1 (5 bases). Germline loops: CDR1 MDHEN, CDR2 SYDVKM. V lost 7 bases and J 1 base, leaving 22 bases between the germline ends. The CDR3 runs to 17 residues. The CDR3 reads CASTATGRSSSNTEAFF. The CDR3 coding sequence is TGTGCCAGCACTGCAACAGGTCGCTCGAGCTCGAACACTGAAGCTTTCTTT.

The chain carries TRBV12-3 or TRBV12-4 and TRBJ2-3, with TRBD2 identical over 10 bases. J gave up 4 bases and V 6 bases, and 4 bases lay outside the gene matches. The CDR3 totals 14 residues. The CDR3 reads CASSSGGVPDTQYF. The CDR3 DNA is TGTGCCAGCAGCAGCGGGGGGGTGCCAGATACGCAGTATTTT.

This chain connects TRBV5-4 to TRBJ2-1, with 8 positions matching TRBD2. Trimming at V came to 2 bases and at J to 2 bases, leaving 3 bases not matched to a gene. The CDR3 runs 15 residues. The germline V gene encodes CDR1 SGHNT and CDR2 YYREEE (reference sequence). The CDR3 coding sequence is TGTGCCAGCAGCTTACTAGCGGCCCCCTACAATGAGCAGTTCTTC. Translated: CASSLLAAPYNEQFF.

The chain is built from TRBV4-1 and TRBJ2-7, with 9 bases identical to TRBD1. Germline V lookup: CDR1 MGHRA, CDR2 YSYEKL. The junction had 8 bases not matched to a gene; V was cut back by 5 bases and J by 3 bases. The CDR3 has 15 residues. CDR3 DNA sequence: TGCGCCAGCAGCGTGATGGGACAGGGATACTACGAGCAGTACTTC. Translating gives CASSVMGQGYYEQYF.

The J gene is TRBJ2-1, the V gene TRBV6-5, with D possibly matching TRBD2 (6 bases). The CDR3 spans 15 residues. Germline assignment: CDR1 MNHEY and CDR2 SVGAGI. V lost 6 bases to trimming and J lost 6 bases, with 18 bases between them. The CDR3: CASSSGALGGNEQFF. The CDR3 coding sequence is TGTGCCAGCAGCTCCGGCGCCCTCGGGGGCAATGAGCAGTTCTTC.

CDR3 nucleotide sequence: TGTGCCAGCAGTTACTCCGGGACAGGCGTCGAGCAGTACTTC. Amino acids: CASSYSGTGVEQYF. The gene calls are TRBV6-2 or TRBV6-3 and TRBJ2-7, with TRBD1 matching over 8 bases. Trimming took 0 bases from V and 6 from J; bases not matched to a gene: 4. The V gene's germline CDR1 is MNHEY and CDR2 SVGEGT. The length of the CDR3 is 14 residues.

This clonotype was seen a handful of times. The CDR3 region has the DNA TGTGCCAGCAGCTCCCTGGATTACGAGCAGTACTTC. It encodes CASSSLDYEQYF. The V call is TRBV7-6, the J call TRBJ2-7; D gene ambiguous. V lost 4 bases and J 4 bases, leaving 8 bases between the germline ends. The CDR3 runs 12 residues. Germline V gene lookup returns CDR1 SGHVS and CDR2 FNYEAQ.

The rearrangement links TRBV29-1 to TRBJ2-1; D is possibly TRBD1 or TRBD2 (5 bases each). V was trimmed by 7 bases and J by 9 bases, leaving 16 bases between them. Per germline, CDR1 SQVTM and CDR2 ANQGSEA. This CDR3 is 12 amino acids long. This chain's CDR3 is CSGALQGTEQFF. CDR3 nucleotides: TGCAGCGGCGCTTTACAAGGGACTGAGCAGTTCTTC.